This TCR beta chain was obtained from a study of OX40 agonist ivuxolimab in advanced cancers. Background on the whole study: Ivuxolimab, which targeted the costimulatory receptor OX40 (CD134), was an agonistic, fully human IgG2 monoclonal antibody. The point of sequencing TCRbeta in the periphery was to test whether ivuxolimab changed TCR sequence diversity and drove clonal T-cell expansion. The paper reports the monotherapy dose-escalation portion (N ≈ 52 patients) of the phase I ivuxolimab trial. Intravenous ivuxolimab was administered to patients every 2 weeks at six dose levels: 0.01, 0.1, 0.3, 1.5, 3 and 10 mg/kg. Partial responses were achieved by three dose-escalation patients, of whom one had hepatocellular carcinoma and two had cutaneous melanoma. Prior anti-PD-1, anti-PD-L1 or anti-CTLA-4 therapy was permitted, and 30% to 50% of dose-escalation patients had received checkpoint inhibitors. Among the approximately 54 dose-escalation patients, some 20 had hepatocellular carcinoma, approximately 15 melanoma, 9 renal cell carcinoma and 9 head and neck cancer. In the dose-escalation cohort, around 80% of patients were male, and the mean age was 60 years with a range of about 23 to 79.

Patients with autoimmune disease history or receiving systemic immunosuppression were excluded from the trial. Peripheral blood for TCR sequencing was collected from all dose cohorts at baseline, on cycle 4 day 1, and on cycle 7 day 1. The samples were drawn from a first-in-human, open-label, multicenter phase I dose-escalation trial of ivuxolimab. The trial enrolled adults with locally advanced or metastatic head and neck squamous cell, hepatocellular, melanoma or renal cell carcinoma. Before TCR sequencing, CD4+ T cells and CD8+ T cells were sorted from peripheral blood as separate populations. Here is what the overall study found, with its caveats: Which antigens the clonally expanded peripheral T cells were specific for was not determined. In the 0.1-3.0 mg/kg groups, partial responders had among the lowest normalized peripheral clonal expansion, particularly in CD8+ T cells. At doses of 0.1 to 3.0 mg/kg, clonal expansion of both CD4+ and CD8+ T cells in blood was seen between baseline and week 6. After ivuxolimab, CD8+ T cells had more expanded clones than CD4+ T cells on average. Low levels of normalized T-cell clonal expansion were also seen in some patients who did not respond.

Genomic DNA was isolated from the sorted cells so that the TCRbeta CDR3 region could be sequenced. TCRbeta CDR3 regions were sequenced using the immunoSEQ Assay. TCRdb took this table from immuneACCESS and kept in-frame rearrangements with V and J called. Such tables lack part of the clones; where checked against another copy, unresolved V genes explain under half of the gap, and the rest is unexplained. The sample table lists tens of thousands of clones, approximately 94% of them with a count of one. The top ten constitute 9.6% of the sample. Trimming takes 5 bases from V and 5 bases from J, and the germline ends sit 3 bases apart. The CDR3 contains 10 residues, cysteine and phenylalanine counted. Only the CDR3 DNA stays, 30 bases, in frame from base 1. CDR1 is given as MDHEN and CDR2 as SYDVKM, both from the germline V gene. On this clone itself: The antigen it recognizes is unknown. Base qualities were left out, and no much larger clone turns up one base away.

The TCR sequence derives from an adult with an advanced solid tumor such as melanoma, head and neck, liver or kidney cancer. The chain is assembled from TRBV28 and TRBJ1-2, with the D gene uncertain. This specimen was CD4+ or CD8+ T cells sorted from blood, taken in a trial of the OX40 agonist ivuxolimab. The nucleotide sequence is given as TGTGCCAGCAGTCGGTATGGCTACACCTTC. Translated, it reads CASSRYGYTF.